The present TCR beta chain was sequenced within a study of blood T cell repertoires in COVID-19. This clone was seen a handful of times. This CDR3 comprises 14 residues. V lost 7 bases to trimming and J lost 7 bases, with 16 bases between them. Germline V gene lookup returns CDR1 MNHEY and CDR2 SVGAGI. As handled by the study authors: Reference gene primer amplification in the assay estimated nucleated cell counts. TCRdb keeps only in-frame clones here, not all; method: immunoSEQ multiplex PCR. The V and J calls and clone size come from that table; D and trimming were worked out from the DNA. Seen here are 650,000 to 800,000 clones, 85% to 90% observed once, and the top ten hold under 0.3%.

Sequenced: peripheral blood. V gene TRBV6-5 combines with J gene TRBJ1-4, with a possible D match to TRBD1 (6 bases). The clonotype was recovered from a woman younger than 30 with acute or convalescent COVID-19. CDR3 coding DNA: TGTGCCAGCACCAACAGGGTCGCAAGTGAAAAACTGTTTTTT. It yields the protein CASTNRVASEKLFF.